This note documents a single TCR beta chain sequence. The antigen remains undetermined. This sample's time point: blood 2 weeks post-SBRT. Regarding treatment: 15 Gy SBRT to primary tumor, nephrectomy 4 weeks later. The entry originates in a study of radiation and T cells in renal cell carcinoma. Regarding the study as a whole: Without pretreatment biopsies, baseline tumor clonotype presence was undetermined.

The germline V and J ends were trimmed by 4 bases and 1 base, with 12 bases remaining between them. CDR3 length: 14 amino acids. Germline V gene lookup returns CDR1 SGHRS and CDR2 YFSETQ. Generated by immunoSEQ multiplex PCR, the TCRdb table keeps only in-frame clones and is missing some. The table has some 150,000 clones, roughly 87% seen once. The V gene is TRBV5-1, the J gene TRBJ2-7; D may be TRBD1 (5 bases). The sequence came from a woman aged 50 to 60 with renal cell carcinoma. Sample: blood, taken from a patient whose treatment included radiotherapy and nephrectomy. CDR3 in amino acids: CASSPSDISYEQYF. The CDR3 DNA reads TGCGCCAGCAGCCCCTCGGACATTTCCTACGAGCAGTACTTC.